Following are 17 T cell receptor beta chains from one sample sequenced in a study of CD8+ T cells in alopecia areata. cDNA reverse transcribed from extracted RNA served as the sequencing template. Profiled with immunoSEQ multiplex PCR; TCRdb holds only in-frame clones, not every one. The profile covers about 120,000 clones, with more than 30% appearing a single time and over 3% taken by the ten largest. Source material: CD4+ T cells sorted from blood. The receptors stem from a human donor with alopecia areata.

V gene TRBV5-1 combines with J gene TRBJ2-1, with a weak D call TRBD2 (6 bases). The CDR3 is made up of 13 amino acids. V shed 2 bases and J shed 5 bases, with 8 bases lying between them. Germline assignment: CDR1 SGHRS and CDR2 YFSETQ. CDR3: CASSFSGHNEQFF. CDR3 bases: TGCGCCAGCAGCTTTAGCGGCCACAATGAGCAGTTCTTC.

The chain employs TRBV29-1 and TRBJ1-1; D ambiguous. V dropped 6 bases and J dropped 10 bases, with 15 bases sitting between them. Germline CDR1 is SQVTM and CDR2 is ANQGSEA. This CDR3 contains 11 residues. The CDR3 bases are TGCAGCGTGAGTTACAGTCGGAGAGCTTTCTTT. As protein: CSVSYSRRAFF.

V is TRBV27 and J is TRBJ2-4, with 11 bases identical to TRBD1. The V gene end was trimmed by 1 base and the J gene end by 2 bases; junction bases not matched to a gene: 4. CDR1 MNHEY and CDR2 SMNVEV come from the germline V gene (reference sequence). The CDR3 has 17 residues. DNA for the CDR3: TGTGCCAGCAGTTTATTTGGGACAGGGGGATCCAAAAACATTCAGTACTTC. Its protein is CASSLFGTGGSKNIQYF.

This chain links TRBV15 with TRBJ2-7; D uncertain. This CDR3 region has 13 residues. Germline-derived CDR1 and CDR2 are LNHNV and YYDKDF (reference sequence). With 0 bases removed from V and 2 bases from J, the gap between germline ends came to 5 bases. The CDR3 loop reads CATSRDEAYEQYF. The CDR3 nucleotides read TGTGCCACCAGCAGAGATGAAGCCTACGAGCAGTACTTC.

The CDR3 DNA is TGTGCCAGTAGTATAGAAGGGACAGGGGGCTACAATGAGCAGTTCTTC. Translated: CASSIEGTGGYNEQFF. V is TRBV19 and J is TRBJ2-1, with 11 bases that match TRBD1. V was pared by 0 bases and J by 3 bases, with 1 base of the junction left unmatched. The germline V gene has CDR1 LNHDA and CDR2 SQIVND (reference sequence). The CDR3 extends over 16 amino acids.

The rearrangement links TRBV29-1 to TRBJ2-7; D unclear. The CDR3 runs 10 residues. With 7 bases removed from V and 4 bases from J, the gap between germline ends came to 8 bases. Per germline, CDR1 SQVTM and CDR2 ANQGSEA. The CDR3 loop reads CSAGVYEQYF. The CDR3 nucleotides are TGCAGCGCTGGGGTGTACGAGCAGTACTTC.

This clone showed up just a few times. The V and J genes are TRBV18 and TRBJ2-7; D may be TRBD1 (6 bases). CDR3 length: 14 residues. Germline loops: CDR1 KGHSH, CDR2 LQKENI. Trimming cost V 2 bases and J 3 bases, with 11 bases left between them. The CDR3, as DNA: TGTGCCAGCTCACCATCGGGACAAAACTACGAGCAGTACTTC. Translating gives CASSPSGQNYEQYF.

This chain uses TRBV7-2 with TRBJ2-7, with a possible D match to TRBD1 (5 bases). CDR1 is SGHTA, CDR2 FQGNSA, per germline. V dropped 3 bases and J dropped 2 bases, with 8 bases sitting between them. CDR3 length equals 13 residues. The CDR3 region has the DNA TGTGCCAGCAGCTTCAGGGTTGCCTACGAGCAGTACTTC. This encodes CASSFRVAYEQYF. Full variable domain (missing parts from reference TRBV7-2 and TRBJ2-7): GAGVSQSPSNKVTEKGKDVELRCDPISGHTALYWYRQSLGQGLEFLIYFQGNSAPDKSGLPSDRFSAERTGGSVSTLTIQRTQQEDSAVYLCASSFRVAYEQYFGPGTRLTVT.

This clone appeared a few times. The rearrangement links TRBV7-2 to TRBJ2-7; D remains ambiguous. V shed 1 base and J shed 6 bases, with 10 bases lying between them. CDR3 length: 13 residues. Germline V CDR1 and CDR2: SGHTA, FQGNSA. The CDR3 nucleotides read TGTGCCAGCAGCTTAGTTGGCCGCCTCGAGCAGTACTTC. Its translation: CASSLVGRLEQYF.

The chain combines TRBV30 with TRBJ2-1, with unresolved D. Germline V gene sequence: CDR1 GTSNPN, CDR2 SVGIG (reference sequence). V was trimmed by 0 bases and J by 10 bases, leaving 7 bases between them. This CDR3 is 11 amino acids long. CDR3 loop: CAWSVSWEQFF. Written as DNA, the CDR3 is TGTGCCTGGAGTGTTTCCTGGGAGCAGTTCTTC.

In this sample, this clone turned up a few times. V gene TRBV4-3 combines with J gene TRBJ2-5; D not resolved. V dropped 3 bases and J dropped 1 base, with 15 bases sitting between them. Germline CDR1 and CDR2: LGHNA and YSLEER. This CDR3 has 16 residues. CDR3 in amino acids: CASSQVAGRSQETQYF. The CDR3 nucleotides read TGCGCCAGCAGCCAGGTAGCAGGACGCTCCCAAGAGACCCAGTACTTC.

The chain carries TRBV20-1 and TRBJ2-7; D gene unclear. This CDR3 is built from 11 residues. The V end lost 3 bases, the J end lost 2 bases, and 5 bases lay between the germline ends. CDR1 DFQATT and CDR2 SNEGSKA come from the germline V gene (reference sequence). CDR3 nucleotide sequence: TGCAGTGCTAGGGACCCCTACGAGCAGTACTTC. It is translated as CSARDPYEQYF.

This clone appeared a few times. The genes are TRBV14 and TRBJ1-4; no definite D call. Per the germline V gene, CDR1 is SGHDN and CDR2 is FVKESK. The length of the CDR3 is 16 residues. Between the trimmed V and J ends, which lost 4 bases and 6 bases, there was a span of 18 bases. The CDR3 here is CASSRLGQGRDEKLFF. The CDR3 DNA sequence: TGTGCCAGCAGCCGATTAGGTCAAGGGCGGGATGAAAAACTGTTTTTT. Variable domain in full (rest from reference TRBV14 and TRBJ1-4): EAGVTQFPSHSVIEKGQTVTLRCDPISGHDNLYWYRRVMGKEIKFLLHFVKESKQDESGMPNNRFLAERTGGTYSTLKVQPAELEDSGVYFCASSRLGQGRDEKLFFGSGTQLSVL.

This CDR3 reads CASNRQGPQETQYF. In DNA, the CDR3 is TGTGCCAGCAACAGACAGGGCCCTCAAGAGACCCAGTACTTC. This sequence joins TRBV2 and TRBJ2-5; TRBD1 matches at 7 bases. Germline V lookup: CDR1 SNHLY, CDR2 FYNNEI. Trimming at V came to 7 bases and at J to 2 bases, leaving 7 bases not matched to a gene. CDR3 length equals 14 residues.

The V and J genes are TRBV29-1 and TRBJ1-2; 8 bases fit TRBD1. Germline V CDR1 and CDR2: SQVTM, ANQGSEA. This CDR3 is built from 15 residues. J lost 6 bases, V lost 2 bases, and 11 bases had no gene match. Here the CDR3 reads CSVEFRQGAENGYTF. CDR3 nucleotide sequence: TGCAGCGTTGAATTCCGCCAGGGGGCGGAAAATGGCTACACCTTC.

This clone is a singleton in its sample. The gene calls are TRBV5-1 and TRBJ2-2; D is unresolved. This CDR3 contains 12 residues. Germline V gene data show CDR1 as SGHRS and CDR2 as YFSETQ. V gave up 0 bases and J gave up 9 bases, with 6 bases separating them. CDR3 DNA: TGCGCCAGCAGCTTGGAGGATAGGGAGCTGTTTTTT. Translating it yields CASSLEDRELFF. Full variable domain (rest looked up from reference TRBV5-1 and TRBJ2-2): KAGVTQTPRYLIKTRGQQVTLSCSPISGHRSVSWYQQTPGQGLQFLFEYFSETQRNKGNFPGRFSGRQFSNSRSEMNVSTLELGDSALYLCASSLEDRELFFGEGSRLTVL.

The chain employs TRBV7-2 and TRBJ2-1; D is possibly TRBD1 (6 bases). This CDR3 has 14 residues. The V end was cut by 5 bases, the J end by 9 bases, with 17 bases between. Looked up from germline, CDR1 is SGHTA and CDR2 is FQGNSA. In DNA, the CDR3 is TGTGCCAGCAGCATAAGAACCCAGGGGACTGAGCAGTTCTTC. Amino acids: CASSIRTQGTEQFF.